The present TCR beta chain was sequenced within a study of control samples from healthy donors and cancer patients. Clones were read by immunoSEQ multiplex PCR, and TCRdb kept only the in-frame ones, dropping some. The table has some 100,000 clones, 75% to 85% seen once. Trimming shortened V by 3 bases and J by 0 bases, and 12 bases separated the two germline ends. The CDR3 is made up of 15 amino acids. Germline lookup yields CDR1 DFQATT and CDR2 SNEGSKA (reference sequence). The origin of this receptor is a woman aged 25 to 45 in good health. Source material: blood. V gene TRBV20-1 combines with J gene TRBJ1-3; unclear D gene. The CDR3 nucleotides read TGCAGTGCTAGTTCTCACAGCGTCTCTGGAAACACCATATATTTT. It translates to CSASSHSVSGNTIYF.